One sample yielded the 30 T cell receptor beta chains listed below, sequenced in a study of Graves' ophthalmopathy and Graves' hyperthyroidism. Amplification from RNA transcripts yielded the TCR beta CDR3 regions. First-round RT-PCR relied on HTBI primers, and a second-round multiplex PCR came next. TCRdb redid the calling of the multiplex PCR reads with MiXCR, one entry per CDR3 protein. Here the sample spans around 600,000 distinct CDR3 sequences, under 50% being singletons. Specimen: peripheral blood. The receptor set was obtained from an adult man with Graves' ophthalmopathy.

The rearrangement links TRBV19 to TRBJ2-6; D is perhaps TRBD2 (6 bases). Trimming removed 5 bases at V and 7 bases at J, with 15 bases between. Germline CDR1 is LNHDA and CDR2 is SQIVND (reference sequence). There are 15 residues in the CDR3. The CDR3 DNA reads as TGTGCCAGTAGTTCAAGGGGAGGTAGCGCCAACGTCCTGACTTTC. This translates into CASSSRGGSANVLTF.

The chain has TRBV15 and TRBJ1-5, with 9 positions matching TRBD1. The V gene end was trimmed by 3 bases and the J gene end by 4 bases; junction bases not matched to a gene: 7. In germline, CDR1 is LNHNV, CDR2 YYDKDF (reference sequence). This CDR3 contains 16 residues. CDR3 coding DNA: TGTGCCACCAGCAGCCTTGGGACAGGGCGTAATCAGCCCCAGCATTTT. Its translation: CATSSLGTGRNQPQHF.

Concerning this clonotype itself: This is likely a read error, given that the CDR3 carries no conserved phenylalanine or tryptophan at its end. No DNA is shown, since the ends of the CDR3 on it are uncertain; the CDR3 is the one TCRdb lists. This sequence joins TRBV29-1 and TRBJ2-6; the table assigns TRBD2, which was not confirmed against the DNA. Per the germline V gene, CDR1 is SQVTM and CDR2 is ANQGSEA. The length of the CDR3 is 9 amino acids, counting both ends. The CDR3 loop reads CSVGAGRDA.

This clonotype was observed a few times. CDR3 DNA: TGTGCCAGCAGCTTAGCACGGTCTGGGGCCTACGCTGAAGCTTTCTTT. Its protein product is CASSLARSGAYAEAFF. The chain combines TRBV11-3 with TRBJ1-1, with D perhaps matching TRBD1 (5 bases). Germline CDR1 is SGHNT and CDR2 is YENEEA. The V end was cut by 1 base, the J end by 6 bases, with 18 bases between. This CDR3 has 16 residues.

This clonotype was recorded many times. The rearrangement uses TRBV7-9 and TRBJ2-5, with 11 bases matching TRBD2. Germline CDR1 and CDR2: SEHNR and FQNEAQ (reference sequence). V lost 1 base, J lost 5 bases, and 9 bases stayed unmatched. The CDR3 has 17 residues. The CDR3 bases are TGTGCCAGCAGCTTAGGATGGACTAGCGGGTCGAGCGAGACCCAGTACTTC. Translated: CASSLGWTSGSSETQYF.

This clonotype was recorded at least ten times. The V and J genes are TRBV12-3 or TRBV12-4 and TRBJ1-2; 7 positions agree with TRBD1. The CDR3 is made up of 14 amino acids. The ends lost 3 bases at V and 5 bases at J; junction bases unmatched: 6. CDR3 bases: TGTGCCAGCAGTTTGTCAGGGGGAAGGTATGGCTACACCTTC. Its protein product is CASSLSGGRYGYTF.

This clonotype was seen repeatedly, ten times or more. The chain combines TRBV15 with TRBJ1-1, with D unresolved. Trimming took off 1 base at V and 0 bases at J, with 12 bases between the two ends. Germline V gene sequence: CDR1 LNHNV, CDR2 YYDKDF (reference sequence). CDR3 length equals 16 residues. CDR3 nucleotide sequence: TGTGCCACCAGCAGAGGTGGAGGGCTGGTGAACACTGAAGCTTTCTTT. Translated: CATSRGGGLVNTEAFF. The full variable domain, rest sourced from reference TRBV15 and TRBJ1-1, is DAMVIQNPRYQVTQFGKPVTLSCSQTLNHNVMYWYQQKSSQAPKLLFHYYDKDFNNEADTPDNFQSRRPNTSFCFLDIRSPGLGDTAMYLCATSRGGGLVNTEAFFGQGTRLTVV.

Many counts were recorded for this clonotype. CDR3 amino acids: CSARGSSGVGEKLFF. DNA of the CDR3: TGCAGTGCTAGAGGGTCTTCCGGGGTGGGCGAAAAACTGTTTTTT. The V gene is TRBV20-1, the J gene TRBJ1-4; no clear D. The CDR3 is 15 residues long. Between the trimmed V and J ends, which lost 1 base and 8 bases, there was a span of 17 bases. CDR1 and CDR2 (germline): DFQATT, SNEGSKA (reference sequence).

This clonotype came up many times. The chain is built from TRBV9 and TRBJ1-1, with unresolved D. V was pared by 2 bases and J by 2 bases, with 10 bases between. Germline V gives CDR1 SGDLS, CDR2 YYNGEE. The CDR3 loop spans 14 amino acids. Written as DNA, the CDR3 is TGTGCCAGCAGCGTCGAAGGGCTCAACACTGAAGCTTTCTTT. It translates to CASSVEGLNTEAFF. Looking up the rest from reference TRBV9 and TRBJ1-1 gives the full variable domain: DSGVTQTPKHLITATGQRVTLRCSPRSGDLSVYWYQQSLDQGLQFLIQYYNGEERAKGNILERFSAQQFPDLHSELNLSSLELGDSALYFCASSVEGLNTEAFFGQGTRLTVV.

This clonotype has at least ten counts. This chain joins TRBV6-1 and TRBJ2-5; D ambiguous. The V end was cut by 7 bases, the J end by 5 bases, with 11 bases between. This CDR3 spans 12 amino acids. In germline, CDR1 is MNHNS, CDR2 SASEGT. This CDR3 is CASKAFGETQYF. The CDR3 DNA reads as TGTGCCAGCAAAGCGTTTGGGGAGACCCAGTACTTC.

The chain recombines TRBV7-2 with TRBJ2-2, with TRBD2 matching over 12 bases. CDR3 length: 18 residues. V trimming: 4 bases; J trimming: 7 bases; junction bases outside the gene matches: 13. Per the germline V gene, CDR1 is SGHTA and CDR2 is FQGNSA. CDR3 in DNA: TGTGCCAGCAGCTCCTTCTTGGCTAGCGGGGGGGCGATCGGGGAGCTGTTTTTT. Its protein product is CASSSFLASGGAIGELFF. Variable domain in full (rest from reference TRBV7-2 and TRBJ2-2): GAGVSQSPSNKVTEKGKDVELRCDPISGHTALYWYRQSLGQGLEFLIYFQGNSAPDKSGLPSDRFSAERTGGSVSTLTIQRTQQEDSAVYLCASSSFLASGGAIGELFFGEGSRLTVL.

The rearrangement joins TRBV7-6 to TRBJ1-1, with 9 bases identical to TRBD1. The ends lost 1 base at V and 0 bases at J; junction bases unmatched: 0. The CDR3 sequence is 15 residues long. CDR1 and CDR2 from the germline V gene are SGHVS and FNYEAQ. The CDR3: CASSLGTGVNTEAFF. The CDR3 coding sequence is TGTGCCAGCAGCTTAGGGACAGGGGTGAACACTGAAGCTTTCTTT.

As for this clonotype: The junction does not match germline at one end; this may be a read error. V is TRBV24-1 and J is TRBJ2-2; 10 nucleotides agree with TRBD2. Per the germline V gene, CDR1 is KGHDR and CDR2 is SFDVKD. This CDR3 comprises 16 residues. CDR3 DNA: TGTGCCAGCAGTTTACTAGCGGGGCTTTACACCGGGGAGCTGTTTTTT. Amino acids: CASSLLAGLYTGELFF.

There are a few counts of this clonotype. V usage is TRBV12-3 or TRBV12-4 and J usage is TRBJ2-3; TRBD2 matches at 9 bases. V shed 6 bases and J 4 bases; nucleotides not matched to a gene: 2. There are 13 residues in the CDR3. CDR3 residues: CASRIAGADTQYF. Here the CDR3 DNA reads TGTGCCAGCAGAATAGCGGGGGCAGATACGCAGTATTTT.

V is TRBV24-1 and J is TRBJ2-7, with 8 bases aligning to TRBD1. From germline, CDR1 is KGHDR and CDR2 SFDVKD. Losses at the gene ends were 2 bases for V and 0 bases for J; bases not matched to a gene: 5. This CDR3 is 16 amino acids long. CDR3 in DNA: TGTGCCACCAGTGATTCCCGGGACAGGAGCTCCTACGAGCAGTACTTC. This encodes CATSDSRDRSSYEQYF.

A note on this clonotype: An end of the junction does not agree with germline; a read error may underlie this. The chain uses TRBV7-8 and TRBJ1-5, with D possibly being TRBD1 (6 bases). Germline CDR1 reads SGHVS; CDR2 reads FQNEAQ. The CDR3 extends over 12 amino acids. The DNA for the CDR3 is TGCGCCAGCAGCCAAGTAGGGGGACCCCAGCATTTT. Its protein is CASSQVGGPQHF.

In this sample, this clonotype turned up once. V is TRBV20-1 and J is TRBJ2-3; no definite D call. The germline gives CDR1 DFQATT, CDR2 SNEGSKA (reference sequence). This CDR3 spans 12 amino acids. Trimming took 5 bases from V and 4 from J, leaving 10 bases between them. The chain's CDR3 is CSAYSSADTQYF. In nucleotides, the CDR3 is TGCAGTGCTTACTCATCGGCAGATACGCAGTATTTT.

In regard to this clonotype: Germline is not matched at one junction end, which may reflect a read error. The J gene is TRBJ2-5, the V gene TRBV29-1; 8 bases match TRBD1. Germline values: CDR1 SQVTM, CDR2 ANQGSEA. The CDR3 loop spans 12 amino acids. CDR3 in amino acids: CSVTRGTGDRFF. CDR3 coding DNA: TGCAGCGTGACGCGCGGGACAGGTGATCGGTTCTTC.

The J gene is TRBJ1-2, the V gene TRBV9, with 8 bases aligning to TRBD1. The CDR3 totals 15 residues. Germline V lookup: CDR1 SGDLS, CDR2 YYNGEE. J was trimmed by 3 bases and V by 3 bases; bases with no gene match: 7. Written as DNA, the CDR3 is TGTGCCAGCAGCGCCTCAGGGGGCGCTGACTATGGCTACACCTTC. Its protein product is CASSASGGADYGYTF.

With regard to this clonotype: A much larger clone lies one base from this, so it may be a read error. The CDR3 end shows no conserved phenylalanine or tryptophan, and so a read error is likely. This chain connects TRBV9 to TRBJ2-5, with a weak D call TRBD1 (5 bases). Per the germline V gene, CDR1 is SGDLS and CDR2 is YYNGEE. The CDR3 is 13 amino acids. V shed 7 bases and J shed 1 base, with 11 bases lying between them. CDR3 nucleotides: TGTGCCAGCTCACCGACAGTCCAAGAGACCCAGTACTGC. It encodes CASSPTVQETQYC.

In DNA form, the CDR3 reads TGCAGTGCTAGTGGTCAGGGGGCAAGCCAATACTCCTATAATTCACCCCTCCACTTT. This translates into CSASGQGASQYSYNSPLHF. V usage is TRBV20-1 and J usage is TRBJ1-6; TRBD1 matches 8 bases. The CDR3 totals 19 residues. The germline gives CDR1 DFQATT, CDR2 SNEGSKA (reference sequence). V was pared by 3 bases and J by 0 bases, with 13 bases of the junction left unmatched.

This clonotype turned up a few times. The chain recombines TRBV4-3 with TRBJ2-7; maybe TRBD2 (5 bases). Looked up from germline, CDR1 is LGHNA and CDR2 is YSLEER. The length of the CDR3 is 13 residues. The V end lost 1 base, the J end lost 6 bases, and 10 bases lay between the germline ends. This CDR3 is CASSQGGPFEQYF. The CDR3 DNA is TGCGCCAGCAGCCAAGGCGGGCCTTTCGAGCAGTACTTC.

CDR3 bases: TGTGCCTGGCGCACCCGGGGACCCATCTACGAGCAGTACTTC. Protein: CAWRTRGPIYEQYF. The rearrangement links TRBV11-2 to TRBJ2-7, with D perhaps given as TRBD1 or TRBD2 (5 bases each). The V end was cut by 11 bases, the J end by 3 bases, with 20 bases between. The CDR3 length is 14 residues. CDR1 is SGHAT, CDR2 FQNNGV, per germline.

The DNA for the CDR3 is TGTGCCAGTGGCCTAATTGAGGGGGTGCATCAGCCCCAGCATTTT. Amino acids: CASGLIEGVHQPQHF. J is TRBJ1-5 and V is TRBV19; tentative D call: TRBD1 (6 bases). Germline V lookup: CDR1 LNHDA, CDR2 SQIVND (reference sequence). The CDR3 totals 15 residues. V lost 8 bases, J lost 5 bases, and 19 bases lay in between. The full variable domain, completed using reference TRBV19 and TRBJ1-5, is DGGITQSPKYLFRKEGQNVTLSCEQNLNHDAMYWYRQDPGQGLRLIYYSQIVNDFQKGDIAEGYSVSREKKESFPLTVTSAQKNPTAFYLCASGLIEGVHQPQHFGDGTRLSIL.

This clonotype has at least ten counts. The DNA for the CDR3 is TGTGCCAGCACACCTTTCAGGGGAACCCATTACGAGCAGTACTTC. It yields the protein CASTPFRGTHYEQYF. This chain uses TRBV2 with TRBJ2-7, with D possibly being TRBD1 (6 bases). CDR1 is SNHLY and CDR2 is FYNNEI in the germline V gene. This CDR3 is 15 amino acids long. Between the trimmed V and J ends, which lost 7 bases and 4 bases, there was a span of 20 bases. The full variable domain, its missing parts supplied by reference TRBV2 and TRBJ2-7, is EPEVTQTPSHQVTQMGQEVILRCVPISNHLYFYWYRQILGQKVEFLVSFYNNEISEKSEIFDDQFSVERPDGSNFTLKIRSTKLEDSAMYFCASTPFRGTHYEQYFGPGTRLTVT.

This clonotype was observed at least ten times. V usage is TRBV10-3 and J usage is TRBJ2-5, with 8 bases aligning to TRBD2. CDR3 size: 16 residues. Per germline, CDR1 ENHRY and CDR2 SYGVKD. Trimming at V came to 5 bases and at J to 5 bases, leaving 13 bases not matched to a gene. CDR3 amino acids: CAISLVAGGLQETQYF. The CDR3 DNA sequence: TGTGCCATCAGTCTAGTGGCGGGGGGCCTCCAGGAGACCCAGTACTTC.

CDR3 region: CASSFLRPGLAFGTQYF. CDR3 DNA: TGTGCCAGCAGCTTTCTTCGTCCGGGACTAGCATTTGGGACCCAGTACTTC. V is TRBV25-1 and J is TRBJ2-5; 9 bases match TRBD2. From germline, CDR1 is MGHDK and CDR2 SYGVNS. The V segment lost 6 bases and the J segment 7 bases; nucleotides outside the gene matches: 18. This CDR3 spans 17 amino acids. Drawing the rest from reference TRBV25-1 and TRBJ2-5, the complete variable domain is EADIYQTPRYLVIGTGKKITLECSQTMGHDKMYWYQQDPGMELHLIHYSYGVNSTEKGDLSSESTVSRIRTEHFPLTLESARPSHTSQYLCASSFLRPGLAFGTQYFGPGTRLLVL.

The table lists this clonotype with many counts. This sequence joins TRBV19 and TRBJ2-2, with 10 positions matching TRBD2. The length of the CDR3 is 13 residues. The V segment lost 9 bases and the J segment 6 bases; nucleotides outside the gene matches: 4. CDR1 is LNHDA, CDR2 SQIVND, per germline (reference sequence). The CDR3 loop is CASLAGEAGELFF. The DNA of the CDR3 is TGTGCCAGCCTAGCGGGAGAGGCCGGGGAGCTGTTTTTT.

Many counts were recorded for this clonotype. This chain joins TRBV12-3 or TRBV12-4 and TRBJ2-6; D gene ambiguous. V shed 2 bases and J shed 0 bases, with 5 bases lying between them. The CDR3 is 15 residues long. The CDR3 loop reads CASSLWVSGANVLTF. As DNA, the CDR3 is TGTGCCAGCAGTTTATGGGTCTCTGGGGCCAACGTCCTGACTTTC.

A remark on this clonotype: A much more abundant neighbour one base away suggests this may be a read error. CDR3 sequence reads: CASSLPNGITIYF. In nucleotides, the CDR3 is TGTGCCAGCAGCTTGCCAAATGGAATCACCATATATTTT. This chain connects TRBV5-6 to TRBJ1-3; D unclear. The CDR3 totals 13 residues. Germline V CDR1 and CDR2: SGHDT, YYEEEE.